The TCR beta chain described here comes from a study of shared clonotypes between healthy human individuals. The study's findings and limits: Sample collection involved blood only; tissue repertoires are likely different.

Details on this clone: The antigen remains unidentified.

CD45RO-negative CD8 cells positively selected for CCR7 made up the naive population, which excluded terminally differentiated effector memory CD45RA+ cells. The CDR3 contains 14 residues. The V end lost 5 bases, the J end lost 0 bases, and 11 bases lay between the germline ends. CDR1 and CDR2 from the germline V gene are MDHEN and SYDVKM. Profiled with immunoSEQ multiplex PCR; TCRdb holds only in-frame clones, not every one. This sample carries about 2 million clones, about 95% of them seen once, and the ten largest clones take around 1.1%. The V gene is TRBV28, the J gene TRBJ2-7; D gene unclear. The sample taken for sequencing was naive CD8+ T cells sorted from blood. The TCR originated in a man aged 18 to 30 in good health. CDR3 in amino acids: CASSLSFSSYEQYF. DNA of the CDR3: TGTGCCAGCAGTCTTTCTTTTAGCTCCTACGAGCAGTACTTC.